The 3 T cell receptor beta chains presented below share a single source sample, sequenced in a study of T cell repertoires in cytomegalovirus infection. These TCRs are of unknown antigen specificity. From the reads, TCRdb called clonotypes with MiXCR, one entry per CDR3 protein. Among just over 450,000 distinct CDR3 sequences, more than 40% were seen once, and the ten largest hold about 39%. The sequencing used cultured PBMCs, collected from culture after CMV antigen stimulation. These receptors all come from a human donor in good health (CMV status not recorded). Some clones in this sample may be carry-over from other donors' samples.

The chain joins TRBV5-6 to TRBJ2-2, with a weak D call TRBD2 (6 bases). V lost 0 bases to trimming and J lost 1 base, with 10 bases between them. CDR1 and CDR2 from the germline V gene are SGHDT and YYEEEE. The CDR3 totals 16 residues. For the CDR3, the DNA is TGTGCCAGCAGCTTGGGATGGCGGGGGAACACCGGGGAGCTGTTTTTT. It yields the protein CASSLGWRGNTGELFF.

As DNA, the CDR3 is TGTGCCAGCAGCCTCAAAGAGACAGGGAACTATGGCTACACCTTC. It yields the protein CASSLKETGNYGYTF. The V gene is TRBV7-2, the J gene TRBJ1-2, with 7 bases that match TRBD1. J lost 2 bases, V lost 5 bases, and 8 bases had no gene match. Germline loops: CDR1 SGHTA, CDR2 FQGNSA. This CDR3 is 15 amino acids long.

The V and J genes are TRBV6-5 and TRBJ2-7; maybe TRBD1 (5 bases). V was cut by 2 bases and J by 2 bases, with 10 bases left in between. Germline V gene data show CDR1 as MNHEY and CDR2 as SVGAGI. The CDR3 is made up of 14 amino acids. DNA for the CDR3: TGTGCCAGCAGTTACAAGGGGTTCGCCTACGAGCAGTACTTC. This gives the protein CASSYKGFAYEQYF.